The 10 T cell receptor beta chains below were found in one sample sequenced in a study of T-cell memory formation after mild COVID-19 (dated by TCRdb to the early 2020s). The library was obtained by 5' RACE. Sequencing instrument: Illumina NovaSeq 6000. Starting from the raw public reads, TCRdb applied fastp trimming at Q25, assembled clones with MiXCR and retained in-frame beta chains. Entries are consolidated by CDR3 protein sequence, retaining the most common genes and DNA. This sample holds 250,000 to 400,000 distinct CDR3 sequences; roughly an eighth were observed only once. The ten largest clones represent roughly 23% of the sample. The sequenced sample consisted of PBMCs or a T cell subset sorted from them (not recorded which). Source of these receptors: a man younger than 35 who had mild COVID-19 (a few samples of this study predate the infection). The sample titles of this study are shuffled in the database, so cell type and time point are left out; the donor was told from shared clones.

In DNA, the CDR3 is TGTGCCAGCAGCTTGGACCCTCACCAAGAGACCCAGTACTTC. It encodes CASSLDPHQETQYF. The chain employs TRBV7-2 and TRBJ2-5; D remains unclear. The CDR3 covers 14 residues. Germline-derived CDR1 and CDR2 are SGHTA and FQGNSA. V lost 3 bases and J 0 bases, leaving 8 bases between the germline ends.

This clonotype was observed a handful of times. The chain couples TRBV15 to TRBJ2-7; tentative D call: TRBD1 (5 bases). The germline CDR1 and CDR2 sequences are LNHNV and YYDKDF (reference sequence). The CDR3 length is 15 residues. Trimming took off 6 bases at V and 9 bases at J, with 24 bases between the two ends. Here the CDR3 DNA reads TGTGCCACCAGAGGAGCCGGCAGGGTGGTACGAGGGCAGTACGTC. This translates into CATRGAGRVVRGQYV.

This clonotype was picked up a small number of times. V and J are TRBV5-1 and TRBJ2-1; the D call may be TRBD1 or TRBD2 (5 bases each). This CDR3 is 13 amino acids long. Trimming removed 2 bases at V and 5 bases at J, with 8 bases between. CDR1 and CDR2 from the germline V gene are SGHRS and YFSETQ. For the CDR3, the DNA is TGCGCCAGCAGCTTCCAGGGACACAATGAGCAGTTCTTC. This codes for CASSFQGHNEQFF. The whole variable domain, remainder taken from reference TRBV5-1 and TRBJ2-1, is KAGVTQTPRYLIKTRGQQVTLSCSPISGHRSVSWYQQTPGQGLQFLFEYFSETQRNKGNFPGRFSGRQFSNSRSEMNVSTLELGDSALYLCASSFQGHNEQFFGPGTRLTVL.

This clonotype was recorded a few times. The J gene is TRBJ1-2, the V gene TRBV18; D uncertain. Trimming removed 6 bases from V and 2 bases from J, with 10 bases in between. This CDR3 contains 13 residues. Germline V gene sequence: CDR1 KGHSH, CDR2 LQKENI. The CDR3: CASSEDSNYGYTF. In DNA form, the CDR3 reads TGTGCCAGCTCGGAGGATTCGAACTATGGCTACACCTTC.

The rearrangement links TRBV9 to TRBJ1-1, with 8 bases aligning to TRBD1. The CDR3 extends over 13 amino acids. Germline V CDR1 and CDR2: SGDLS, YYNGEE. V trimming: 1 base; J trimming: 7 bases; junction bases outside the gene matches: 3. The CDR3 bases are TGTGCCAGCAGCGTAACCGGGACAGGTGAAGCTTTCTTT. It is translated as CASSVTGTGEAFF.

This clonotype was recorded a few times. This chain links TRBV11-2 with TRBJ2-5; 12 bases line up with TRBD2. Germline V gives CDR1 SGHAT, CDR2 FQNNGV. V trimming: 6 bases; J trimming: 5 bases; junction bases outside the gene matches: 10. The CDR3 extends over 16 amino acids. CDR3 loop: CASSPLAGGPEETQYF. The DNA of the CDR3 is TGTGCCAGCAGTCCGCTAGCGGGGGGGCCTGAGGAGACCCAGTACTTC. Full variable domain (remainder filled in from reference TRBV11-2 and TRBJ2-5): EAGVAQSPRYKIIEKRQSVAFWCNPISGHATLYWYQQILGQGPKLLIQFQNNGVVDDSQLPKDRFSAERLKGVDSTLKIQPAKLEDSAVYLCASSPLAGGPEETQYFGPGTRLLVL.

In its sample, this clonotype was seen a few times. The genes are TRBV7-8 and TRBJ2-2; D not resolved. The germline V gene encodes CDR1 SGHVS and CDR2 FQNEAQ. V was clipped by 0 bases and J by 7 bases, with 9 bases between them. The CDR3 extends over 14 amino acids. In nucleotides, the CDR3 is TGTGCCAGCAGCTTAGCGTTAGACTTCGGGGAGCTGTTTTTT. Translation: CASSLALDFGELFF.

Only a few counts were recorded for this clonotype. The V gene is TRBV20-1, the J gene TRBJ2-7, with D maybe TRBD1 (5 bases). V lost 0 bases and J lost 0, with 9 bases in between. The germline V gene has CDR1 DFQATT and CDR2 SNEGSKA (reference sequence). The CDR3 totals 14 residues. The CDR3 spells CSARDDDSSYEQYF. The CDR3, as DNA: TGCAGTGCTAGAGACGACGACAGCTCCTACGAGCAGTACTTC.

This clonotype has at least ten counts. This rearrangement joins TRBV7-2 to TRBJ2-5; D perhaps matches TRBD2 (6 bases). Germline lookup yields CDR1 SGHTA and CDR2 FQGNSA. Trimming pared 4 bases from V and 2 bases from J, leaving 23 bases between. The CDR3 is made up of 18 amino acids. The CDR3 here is CASSSSTIPTGVQETQYF. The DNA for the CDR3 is TGTGCCAGCAGCTCCTCCACGATCCCGACGGGAGTACAAGAGACCCAGTACTTC.

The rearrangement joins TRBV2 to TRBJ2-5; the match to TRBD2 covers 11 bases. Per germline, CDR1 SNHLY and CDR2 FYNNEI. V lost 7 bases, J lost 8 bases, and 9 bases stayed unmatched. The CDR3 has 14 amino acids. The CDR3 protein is CASTEGTSGGTQYF. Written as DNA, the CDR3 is TGTGCCAGCACCGAGGGTACTAGCGGGGGTACCCAGTACTTC.